This T cell receptor (beta chain) is drawn from a study of blood T cells in healthy people across ages. CDR3 size: 17 residues. Germline assignment: CDR1 KGHSH and CDR2 LQKENI. The V end was cut by 1 base, the J end by 0 bases, with 12 bases between. A sample-barcoded 5' primer and a J-beta primer mix were used in a second PCR of roughly 6 to 11 cycles. The template-switch adaptor was a 5' adaptor with 12 random nucleotides. It tagged each cDNA molecule. From each sample, at least 2.5 million paired-end reads containing CDR3 were obtained. TCRdb independently ran MiXCR on the 5' RACE reads; one entry per CDR3 protein. The sample yields about 1.1 million distinct CDR3 sequences, around two fifths seen once. General study findings and limits: Since the PBMCs were unsorted, naive and antigen-experienced cells could not be conclusively compared. Correlation between TCR beta diversity and naive T cell percentage was strong.

This clonotype was found once. Antigen unknown. This rearrangement joins TRBV18 to TRBJ2-2; D unclear. Input material: blood. This clonotype was obtained from a man between 18 and 35 years old in good health. In nucleotides, the CDR3 is TGTGCCAGCTCACCACGGAATCAACTCTCGAACACCGGGGAGCTGTTTTTT. It yields the protein CASSPRNQLSNTGELFF.